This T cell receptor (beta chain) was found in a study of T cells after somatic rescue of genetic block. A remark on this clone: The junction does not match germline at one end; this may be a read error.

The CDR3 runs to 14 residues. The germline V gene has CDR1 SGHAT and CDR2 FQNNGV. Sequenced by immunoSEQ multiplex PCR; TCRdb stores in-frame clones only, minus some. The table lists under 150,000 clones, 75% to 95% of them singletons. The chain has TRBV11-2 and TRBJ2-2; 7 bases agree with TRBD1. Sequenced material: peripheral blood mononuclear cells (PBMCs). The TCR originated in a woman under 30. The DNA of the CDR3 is TGTGCCAGCAGCCTAGACAGGGCGAACGGGGAGCTGTTTTTT. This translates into CASSLDRANGELFF.